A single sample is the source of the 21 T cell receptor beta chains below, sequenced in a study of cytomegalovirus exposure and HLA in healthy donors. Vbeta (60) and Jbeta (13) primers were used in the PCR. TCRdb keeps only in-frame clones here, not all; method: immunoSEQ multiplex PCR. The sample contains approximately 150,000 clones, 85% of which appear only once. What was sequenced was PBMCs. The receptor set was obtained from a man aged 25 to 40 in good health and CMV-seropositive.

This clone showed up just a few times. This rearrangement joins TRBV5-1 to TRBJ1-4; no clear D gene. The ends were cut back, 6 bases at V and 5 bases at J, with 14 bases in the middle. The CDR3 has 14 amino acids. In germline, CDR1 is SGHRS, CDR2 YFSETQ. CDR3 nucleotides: TGCGCCAGCACCGTGCGGCCCGAGAATGAAAAACTGTTTTTT. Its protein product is CASTVRPENEKLFF.

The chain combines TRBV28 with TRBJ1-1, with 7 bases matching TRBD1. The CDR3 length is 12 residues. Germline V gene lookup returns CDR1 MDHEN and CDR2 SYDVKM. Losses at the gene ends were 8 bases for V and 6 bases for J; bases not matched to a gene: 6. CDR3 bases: TGTGCCAGCGGAGGGGGCGTAGCTGAAGCTTTCTTT. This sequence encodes CASGGGVAEAFF.

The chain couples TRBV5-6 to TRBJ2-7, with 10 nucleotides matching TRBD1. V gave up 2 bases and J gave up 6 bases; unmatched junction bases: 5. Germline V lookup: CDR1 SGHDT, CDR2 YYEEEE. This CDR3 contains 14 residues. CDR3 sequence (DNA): TGTGCCAGCAGCTTCGGGACAGGGGTGGCCGAGCAGTACTTC. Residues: CASSFGTGVAEQYF. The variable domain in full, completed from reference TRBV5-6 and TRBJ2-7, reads DAGVTQSPTHLIKTRGQQVTLRCSPKSGHDTVSWYQQALGQGPQFIFQYYEEEERQRGNFPDRFSGHQFPNYSSELNVNALLLGDSALYLCASSFGTGVAEQYFGPGTRLTVT.

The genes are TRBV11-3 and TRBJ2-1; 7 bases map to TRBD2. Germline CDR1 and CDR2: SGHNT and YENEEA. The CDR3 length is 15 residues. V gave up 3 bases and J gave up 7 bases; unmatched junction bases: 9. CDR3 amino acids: CASSFFSGKGNEQFF. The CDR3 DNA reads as TGTGCCAGCAGCTTCTTCAGCGGGAAGGGTAATGAGCAGTTCTTC.

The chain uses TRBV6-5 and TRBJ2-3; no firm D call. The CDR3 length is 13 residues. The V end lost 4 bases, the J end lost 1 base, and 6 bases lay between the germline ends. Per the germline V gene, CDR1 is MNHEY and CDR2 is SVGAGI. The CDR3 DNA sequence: TGTGCCAGCAGTTGGCCAGGCACAGATACGCAGTATTTT. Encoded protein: CASSWPGTDTQYF.

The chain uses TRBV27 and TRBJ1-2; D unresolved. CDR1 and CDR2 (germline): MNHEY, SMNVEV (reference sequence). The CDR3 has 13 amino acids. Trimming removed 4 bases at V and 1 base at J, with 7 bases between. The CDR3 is CASSSGLNYGYTF. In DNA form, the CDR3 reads TGTGCCAGCAGTTCCGGACTTAACTATGGCTACACCTTC.

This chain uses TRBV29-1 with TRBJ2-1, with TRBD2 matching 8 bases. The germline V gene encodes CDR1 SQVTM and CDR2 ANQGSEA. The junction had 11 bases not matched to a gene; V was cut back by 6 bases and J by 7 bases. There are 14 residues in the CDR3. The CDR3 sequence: CSVLTSGGSNEQFF. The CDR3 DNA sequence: TGCAGCGTGCTCACTAGCGGAGGGAGTAATGAGCAGTTCTTC.

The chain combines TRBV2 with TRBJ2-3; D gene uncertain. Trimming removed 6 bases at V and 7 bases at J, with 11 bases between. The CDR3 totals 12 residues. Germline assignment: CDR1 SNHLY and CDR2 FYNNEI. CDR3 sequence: CASRRYSHTQYF. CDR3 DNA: TGTGCCAGCAGGCGGTACTCACATACGCAGTATTTT.

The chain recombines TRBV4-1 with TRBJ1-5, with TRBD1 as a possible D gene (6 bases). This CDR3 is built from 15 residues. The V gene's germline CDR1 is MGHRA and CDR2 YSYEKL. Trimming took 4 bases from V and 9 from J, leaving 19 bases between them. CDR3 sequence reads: CASSRQIIQGMPQHF. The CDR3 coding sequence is TGCGCCAGCAGCCGACAAATTATCCAGGGGATGCCCCAGCATTTT.

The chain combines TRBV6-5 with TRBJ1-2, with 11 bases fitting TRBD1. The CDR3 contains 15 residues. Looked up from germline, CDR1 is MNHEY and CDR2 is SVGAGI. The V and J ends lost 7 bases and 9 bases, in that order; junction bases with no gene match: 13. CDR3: CASTLNPGTGGRYTF. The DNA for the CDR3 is TGTGCCAGCACCCTAAATCCCGGGACAGGGGGGCGCTACACCTTC.

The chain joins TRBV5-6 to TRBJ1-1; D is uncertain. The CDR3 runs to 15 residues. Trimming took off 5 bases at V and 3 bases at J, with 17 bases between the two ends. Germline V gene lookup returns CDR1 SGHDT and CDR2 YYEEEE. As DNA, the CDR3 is TGTGCCAGCAGTACCGACTCCTGGTCAGACACTGAAGCTTTCTTT. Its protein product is CASSTDSWSDTEAFF.

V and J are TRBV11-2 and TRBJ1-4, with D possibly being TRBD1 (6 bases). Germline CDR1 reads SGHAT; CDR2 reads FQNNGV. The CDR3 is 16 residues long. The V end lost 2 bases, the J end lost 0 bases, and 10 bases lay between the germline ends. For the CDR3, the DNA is TGTGCCAGCAGCTTAATACAGGGTGCAACTAATGAAAAACTGTTTTTT. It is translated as CASSLIQGATNEKLFF.

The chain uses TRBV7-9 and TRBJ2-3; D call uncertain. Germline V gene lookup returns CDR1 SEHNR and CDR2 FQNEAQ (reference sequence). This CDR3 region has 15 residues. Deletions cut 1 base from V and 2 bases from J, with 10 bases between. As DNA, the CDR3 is TGTGCCAGCAGCTTAGGGCAGGCCTACACAGATACGCAGTATTTT. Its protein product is CASSLGQAYTDTQYF.

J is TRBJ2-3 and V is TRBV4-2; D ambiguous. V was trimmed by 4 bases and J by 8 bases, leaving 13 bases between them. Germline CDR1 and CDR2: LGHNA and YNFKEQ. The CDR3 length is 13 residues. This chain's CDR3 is CASSRDHPGTQYF. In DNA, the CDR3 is TGTGCCAGCAGCCGAGATCATCCGGGTACGCAGTATTTT.

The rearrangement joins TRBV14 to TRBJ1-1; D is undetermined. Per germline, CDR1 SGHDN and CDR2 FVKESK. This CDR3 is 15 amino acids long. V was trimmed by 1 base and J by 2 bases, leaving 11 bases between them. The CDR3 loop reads CASSQVPGSNTEAFF. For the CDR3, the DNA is TGTGCCAGCAGCCAAGTACCGGGTTCTAACACTGAAGCTTTCTTT.

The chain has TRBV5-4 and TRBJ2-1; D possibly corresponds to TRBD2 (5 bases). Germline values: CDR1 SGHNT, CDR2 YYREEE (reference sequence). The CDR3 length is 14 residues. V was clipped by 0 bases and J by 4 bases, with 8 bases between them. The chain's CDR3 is CASSLGIAYNEQFF. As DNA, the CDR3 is TGTGCCAGCAGCTTGGGAATAGCGTACAATGAGCAGTTCTTC.

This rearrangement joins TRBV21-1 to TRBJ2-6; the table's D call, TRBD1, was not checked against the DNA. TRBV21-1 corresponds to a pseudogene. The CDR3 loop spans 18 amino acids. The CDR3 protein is CASSKAGTGNSGANVLTF. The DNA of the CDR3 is TGTGCCAGCAGCAAAGCAGGGACAGGGAACTCTGGGGCCAACGTCCTGACTTTC.

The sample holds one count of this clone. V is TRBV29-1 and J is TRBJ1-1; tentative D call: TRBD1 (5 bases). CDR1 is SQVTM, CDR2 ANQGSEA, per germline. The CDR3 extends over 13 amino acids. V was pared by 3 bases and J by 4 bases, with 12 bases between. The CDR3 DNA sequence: TGCAGCGTTGAGGGGACTGCCACCACTGAAGCTTTCTTT. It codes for CSVEGTATTEAFF. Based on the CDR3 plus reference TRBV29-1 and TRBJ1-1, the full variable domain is SAVISQKPSRDICQRGTSLTIQCQVDSQVTMMFWYRQQPGQSLTLIATANQGSEATYESGFVIDKFPISRPNLTFSTLTVSNMSPEDSSIYLCSVEGTATTEAFFGQGTRLTVV.

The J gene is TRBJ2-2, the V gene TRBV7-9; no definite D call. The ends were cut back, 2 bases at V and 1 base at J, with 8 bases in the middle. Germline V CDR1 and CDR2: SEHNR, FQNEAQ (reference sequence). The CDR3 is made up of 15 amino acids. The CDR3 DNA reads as TGTGCCAGCAGCTTATTTTCCAGGAACACCGGGGAGCTGTTTTTT. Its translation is CASSLFSRNTGELFF.

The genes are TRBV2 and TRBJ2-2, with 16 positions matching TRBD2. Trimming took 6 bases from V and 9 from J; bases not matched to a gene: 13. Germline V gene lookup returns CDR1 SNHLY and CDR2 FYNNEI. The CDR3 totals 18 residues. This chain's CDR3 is CASSQGLAGGQGLWELFF. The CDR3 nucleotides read TGTGCCAGCAGCCAGGGACTAGCGGGAGGGCAGGGCCTGTGGGAGCTGTTTTTT.

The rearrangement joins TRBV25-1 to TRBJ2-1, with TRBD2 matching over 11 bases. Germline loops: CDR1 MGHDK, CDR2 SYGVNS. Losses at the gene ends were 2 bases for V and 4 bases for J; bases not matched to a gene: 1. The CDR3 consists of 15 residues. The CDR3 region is CASSEGTSGYNEQFF. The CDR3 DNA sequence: TGTGCCAGCAGTGAAGGGACTAGCGGATACAATGAGCAGTTCTTC.